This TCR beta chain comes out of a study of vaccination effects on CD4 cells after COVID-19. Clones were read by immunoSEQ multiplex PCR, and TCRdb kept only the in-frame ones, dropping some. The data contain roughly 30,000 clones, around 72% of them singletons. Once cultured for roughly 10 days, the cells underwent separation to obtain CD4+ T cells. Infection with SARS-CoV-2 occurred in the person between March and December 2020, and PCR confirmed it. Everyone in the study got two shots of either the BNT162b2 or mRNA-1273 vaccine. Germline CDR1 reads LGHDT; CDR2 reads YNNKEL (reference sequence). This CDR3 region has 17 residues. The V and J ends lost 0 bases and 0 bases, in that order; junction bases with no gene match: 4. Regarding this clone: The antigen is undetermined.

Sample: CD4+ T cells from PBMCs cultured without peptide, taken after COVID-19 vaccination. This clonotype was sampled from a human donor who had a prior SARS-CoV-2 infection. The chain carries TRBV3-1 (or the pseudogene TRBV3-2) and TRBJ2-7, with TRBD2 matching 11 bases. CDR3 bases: TGTGCCAGCAGCCAAGATTCTAGCGGGAGGCACTCCTACGAGCAGTACTTC. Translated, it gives CASSQDSSGRHSYEQYF.